This TCR beta chain originates from a study of T cell changes during pregnancy in multiple sclerosis (dated by TCRdb to between 2017 and 2020). Looking at the study overall: In women with multiple sclerosis, the researchers looked at how the T cell repertoire shifted as pregnancy progressed.

V lost 0 bases and J lost 1 base, and the count of bases not matched to a germline gene is 4. Taken from the germline V gene, the CDR1 and CDR2 loops are SGHRS and YFSETQ. The CDR3, cysteine through phenylalanine, is 16 amino acids long. Only the CDR3 part of the read is kept: 48 bases, read in frame from the first base. With respect to this clone: It lacks a known antigen. Per-nucleotide qualities are absent, and no much larger clonotype sits a single base away.

The library was made by the immunoSEQ multiplex PCR assay. TCRdb carries this immuneACCESS record with in-frame sequences only. Its versions omit some clonotypes, under half of them owing to an unresolved V gene in the studies checked, with the rest unexplained. The sample table lists some 76,000 clones, roughly 91% of them with a count of one. The top ten clones comprise roughly 0.29% of the sample. Sequencing used CD4+ T cells from peripheral blood mononuclear cells, obtained after pregnancy. The rearranged chain carries TRBV5-1 and TRBJ1-3, and TRBD1 aligns with 7 junction nucleotides. The receptor's source is a female donor with multiple sclerosis, enrolled in a pregnancy study. The CDR3 region has the sequence CASSLGQGGSGNTIYF. The bases are TGCGCCAGCAGCTTGGGACAGGGAGGTTCTGGAAACACCATATATTTT.